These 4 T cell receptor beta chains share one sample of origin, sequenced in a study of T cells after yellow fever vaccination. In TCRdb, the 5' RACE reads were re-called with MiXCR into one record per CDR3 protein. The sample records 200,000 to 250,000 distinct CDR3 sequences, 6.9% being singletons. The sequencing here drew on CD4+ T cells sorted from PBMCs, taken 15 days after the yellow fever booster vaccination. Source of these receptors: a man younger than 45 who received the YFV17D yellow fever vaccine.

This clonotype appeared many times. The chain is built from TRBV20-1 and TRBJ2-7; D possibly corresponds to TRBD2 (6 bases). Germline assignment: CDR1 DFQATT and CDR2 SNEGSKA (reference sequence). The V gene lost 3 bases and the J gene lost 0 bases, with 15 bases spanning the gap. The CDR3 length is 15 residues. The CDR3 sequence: CSARKRDSRSYEQYF. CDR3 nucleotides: TGCAGTGCTAGGAAAAGGGACTCGCGCTCCTACGAGCAGTACTTC.

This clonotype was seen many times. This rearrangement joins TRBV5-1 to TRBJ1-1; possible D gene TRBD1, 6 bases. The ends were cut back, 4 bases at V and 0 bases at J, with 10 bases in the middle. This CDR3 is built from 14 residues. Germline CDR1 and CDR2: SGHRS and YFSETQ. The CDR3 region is CASSPDRMNTEAFF. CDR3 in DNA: TGCGCCAGCAGCCCGGACAGAATGAACACTGAAGCTTTCTTT.

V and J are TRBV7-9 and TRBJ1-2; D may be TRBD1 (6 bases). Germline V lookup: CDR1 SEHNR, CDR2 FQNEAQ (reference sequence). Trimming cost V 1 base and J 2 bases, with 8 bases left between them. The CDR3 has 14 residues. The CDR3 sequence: CASSLDRVNYGYTF. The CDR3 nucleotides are TGTGCCAGCAGCTTAGACAGGGTCAACTATGGCTACACCTTC.

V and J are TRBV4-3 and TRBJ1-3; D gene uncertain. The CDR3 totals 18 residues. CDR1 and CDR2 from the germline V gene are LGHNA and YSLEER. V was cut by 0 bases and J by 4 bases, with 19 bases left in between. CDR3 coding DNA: TGCGCCAGCAGCCAAGATGCCAATAGCGGGAGTTCGGGAAACACCATATATTTT. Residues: CASSQDANSGSSGNTIYF.